This T cell receptor beta chain was profiled in a study of T-cell memory formation after mild COVID-19. At the level of the study: Largely donor-specific sequence clusters came from a couple of donors.

MiXCR, run by TCRdb on the 5' RACE reads, gives a single entry per CDR3 protein. This sample has 450,000 to 650,000 distinct CDR3 sequences, with 20% found just once. The study, taken as a whole, reports: Proof of SARS-CoV-2 specificity was absent for the second-wave clones that crested on day 37.

V was clipped by 5 bases and J by 7 bases, with 18 bases between them. Looked up from germline, CDR1 is DFQATT and CDR2 is SNEGSKA (reference sequence). This CDR3 contains 15 residues. There are a few counts of this clonotype. The target antigen is unknown. The chain is built from TRBV20-1 and TRBJ1-6; D is unresolved. The sequencing sample was made of PBMCs or a T cell subset sorted from them (not recorded which). The receptor was derived from an adult woman who had mild COVID-19 (a few samples of this study predate the infection). Cell type and time point are not known. The DNA for the CDR3 is TGCAGTGCTCGAAGCCGGACTGGAGCCAATTCACCCCTCCACTTT. It codes for CSARSRTGANSPLHF.